The 19 T cell receptor beta chains listed next were all sequenced from one sample in a study of blood T cell repertoires in COVID-19 (TCRdb year 2020). The method behind the library was the immunoSEQ multiplex PCR assay. TCRdb stores this immuneACCESS table with in-frame sequences only. Part of the clones is absent; in the studies checked, under half of the shortfall reflects unresolved V genes, and no reason is known for the rest. The sample table shows approximately 110,000 clones, and almost 90% are seen once. 0.88% of the sample belongs to the ten largest clones. What was sequenced was peripheral blood. All receptors derive from a woman aged 45-59 years with active or convalescent COVID-19.

V is TRBV3-1 (or the pseudogene TRBV3-2) and J is TRBJ2-3; 7 nucleotides align to TRBD1. CDR1 is LGHDT, CDR2 YNNKEL, per germline (reference sequence). The junction had 10 bases not matched to a gene; V was cut back by 4 bases and J by 3 bases. There are 16 residues in the CDR3. In nucleotides, the CDR3 is TGTGCCAGCAGCCCACGATTTGGACAGGCGACAGATACGCAGTATTTT. The encoded protein is CASSPRFGQATDTQYF.

As DNA, the CDR3 is TGTGCCATCAGGGCGGGAGGGGCCACCGGGGAGCTGTTTTTT. It is translated as CAIRAGGATGELFF. The chain has TRBV10-3 and TRBJ2-2, with 9 positions matching TRBD2. Germline V gives CDR1 ENHRY, CDR2 SYGVKD. With 6 bases clipped from V and 4 bases from J, the junction kept 3 bases outside the gene matches. The CDR3 sequence is 14 residues long.

The count of this clone is one. The gene calls are TRBV9 and TRBJ2-3; TRBD2 matches 7 bases. The CDR3 runs to 14 residues. Germline V gene sequence: CDR1 SGDLS, CDR2 YYNGEE. The V segment lost 5 bases and the J segment 5 bases; nucleotides outside the gene matches: 8. In DNA, the CDR3 is TGTGCCAGCAGGTCCGGCGGGAGTAAAGATACGCAGTATTTT. Translated: CASRSGGSKDTQYF.

The chain joins TRBV9 to TRBJ2-2, with D possibly being TRBD2 (6 bases). This CDR3 has 17 residues. Germline-derived CDR1 and CDR2 are SGDLS and YYNGEE. V lost 3 bases and J lost 5, with 20 bases in between. In nucleotides, the CDR3 is TGTGCCAGCAGCGCTTCGGGGGTCGGGGTTCCAACCGGGGAGCTGTTTTTT. It yields the protein CASSASGVGVPTGELFF. The variable domain in full, completed from reference TRBV9 and TRBJ2-2, reads DSGVTQTPKHLITATGQRVTLRCSPRSGDLSVYWYQQSLDQGLQFLIQYYNGEERAKGNILERFSAQQFPDLHSELNLSSLELGDSALYFCASSASGVGVPTGELFFGEGSRLTVL.

The chain joins TRBV19 to TRBJ2-2; 8 nucleotides match TRBD2. Germline assignment: CDR1 LNHDA and CDR2 SQIVND (reference sequence). V gave up 6 bases and J gave up 4 bases; unmatched junction bases: 7. There are 15 residues in the CDR3. The CDR3 is CASSPGTRGTGELFF. CDR3 nucleotides: TGTGCCAGTAGCCCTGGGACTAGAGGCACCGGGGAGCTGTTTTTT.

Only one count was recorded for this clone. This chain connects TRBV2 to TRBJ2-1; D is perhaps TRBD2 (6 bases). Trimming pared 4 bases from V and 6 bases from J, leaving 19 bases between. Germline CDR1 and CDR2: SNHLY and FYNNEI. The CDR3 has 16 residues. The CDR3 coding sequence is TGTGCCAGCAGTGTCGTACTAGCAGGTCGGGGCAATGAGCAGTTCTTC. This gives the protein CASSVVLAGRGNEQFF.

The J gene is TRBJ1-1, the V gene TRBV21-1; the D call in the table, TRBD1, was not verified against the DNA. TRBV21-1 is a listed pseudogene. This CDR3 has 15 residues. CDR3 nucleotide sequence: TGTGCCAGCAGCGGAAGGGGGACAGGGCCCACTGAAGCTTTCTTT. It specifies CASSGRGTGPTEAFF.

This chain connects TRBV12-3 or TRBV12-4 to TRBJ2-1; no reliable D call. V dropped 1 base and J dropped 7 bases, with 8 bases sitting between them. The CDR3 spans 13 residues. The CDR3 nucleotides are TGTGCCAGCAGTTTAGGCACGAGGAATGAGCAGTTCTTC. This translates into CASSLGTRNEQFF.

The rearrangement links TRBV13 to TRBJ2-3; D gene unclear. Per the germline V gene, CDR1 is PRHDT and CDR2 is FYEKMQ (reference sequence). The CDR3 extends over 12 amino acids. V was pared by 7 bases and J by 1 base, with 6 bases between. CDR3 DNA: TGTGCCAGCAATCGTGGCACAGATACGCAGTATTTT. It specifies CASNRGTDTQYF.

V usage is TRBV4-3 and J usage is TRBJ2-1, with 7 bases fitting TRBD2. The J segment lost 7 bases and the V segment lost 0 bases, leaving 12 bases of the junction unmatched. CDR3 size: 17 residues. Germline V CDR1 and CDR2: LGHNA, YSLEER. The CDR3 is CASSQDWGDYLGNEQFF. The DNA for the CDR3 is TGCGCCAGCAGCCAAGATTGGGGGGACTACCTCGGGAATGAGCAGTTCTTC.

A few counts support this clone. V is TRBV7-2 and J is TRBJ1-6; tentative D call: TRBD1 (5 bases). V dropped 5 bases and J dropped 7 bases, with 18 bases sitting between them. The CDR3 consists of 16 residues. Germline CDR1 SGHTA, CDR2 FQGNSA. The chain's CDR3 is CASSPRGAGGNSPLHF. The CDR3 DNA follows: TGTGCCAGCAGCCCCCGCGGGGCAGGAGGAAATTCACCCCTCCACTTT.

With respect to this clone: One end of the junction fails to match germline, which may point to a read error. J is TRBJ2-1 and V is TRBV7-2; 14 bases map to TRBD2. The CDR3 length is 13 residues. Germline V gene data show CDR1 as SGHTA and CDR2 as FQGNSA. CDR3 amino acids: CASSQGLAGDRIF. CDR3 DNA: TGTGCCAGCAGCCAGGGACTAGCGGGGGATCGTATCTTC.

The V and J genes are TRBV5-5 and TRBJ1-2; TRBD1 is a possible D gene (6 bases). The germline V gene encodes CDR1 SGHKS and CDR2 YYEKEE (reference sequence). The V and J ends lost 0 bases and 7 bases respectively, with 19 bases between them. The CDR3 runs 16 residues. The CDR3 sequence: CASSLGPTGPSSGYTF. The CDR3 region has the DNA TGTGCCAGCAGCTTGGGGCCCACAGGGCCCTCCTCTGGCTACACCTTC.

The V and J genes are TRBV9 and TRBJ2-1; 9 bases are a match to TRBD2. The CDR3 runs to 17 residues. With 2 bases clipped from V and 1 base from J, the junction kept 7 bases outside the gene matches. Per germline, CDR1 SGDLS and CDR2 YYNGEE. CDR3 residues: CASSVRLAGISYNEQFF. CDR3 sequence (DNA): TGTGCCAGCAGCGTGCGCCTAGCGGGAATATCCTACAATGAGCAGTTCTTC.

This sequence joins TRBV24-1 and TRBJ2-2, with D unresolved. The CDR3 totals 14 residues. The V end lost 6 bases, the J end lost 1 base, and 8 bases lay between the germline ends. Germline V gene data show CDR1 as KGHDR and CDR2 as SFDVKD. Here the CDR3 reads CATSRTGNTGELFF. DNA for the CDR3: TGTGCCACCAGTCGCACTGGGAACACCGGGGAGCTGTTTTTT.

The chain is built from TRBV28 and TRBJ2-1, with D perhaps TRBD2 (5 bases). V shed 1 base and J shed 9 bases, with 16 bases lying between them. The CDR3 has 15 residues. Per the germline V gene, CDR1 is MDHEN and CDR2 is SYDVKM. The CDR3 coding sequence is TGTGCCAGCAGTTTATATTCACGGGGTCGAAGTGAGCAGTTCTTC. Its protein product is CASSLYSRGRSEQFF.

This clone was observed a few times. The gene calls are TRBV28 and TRBJ1-4; the D is unclear. V lost 5 bases to trimming and J lost 7 bases, with 14 bases between them. The CDR3 is made up of 14 amino acids. Germline V lookup: CDR1 MDHEN, CDR2 SYDVKM. The CDR3 sequence is CASSPPSRGEKLFF. The DNA for the CDR3 is TGTGCCAGCAGTCCACCCAGCCGGGGTGAAAAACTGTTTTTT. Together with reference TRBV28 and TRBJ1-4, the CDR3 gives the full variable domain: DVKVTQSSRYLVKRTGEKVFLECVQDMDHENMFWYRQDPGLGLRLIYFSYDVKMKEKGDIPEGYSVSREKKERFSLILESASTNQTSMYLCASSPPSRGEKLFFGSGTQLSVL.

The rearrangement links TRBV4-2 to TRBJ2-4, with a possible D match to TRBD1 (6 bases). CDR1 and CDR2 from the germline V gene are LGHNA and YNFKEQ. Trimming took 0 bases from V and 3 from J, leaving 12 bases between them. The CDR3 has 16 amino acids. The CDR3 here is CASSQEGGRNKNIQYF. The CDR3 DNA is TGTGCCAGCAGCCAAGAAGGGGGAAGAAACAAAAACATTCAGTACTTC.

The chain combines TRBV5-8 with TRBJ1-5; 10 bases align to TRBD1. Germline V gene lookup returns CDR1 SGHTS and CDR2 YDEGEE. The ends lost 3 bases at V and 2 bases at J; junction bases unmatched: 2. The length of the CDR3 is 15 residues. DNA for the CDR3: TGTGCCAGCAGCTGGACAGGGGGGGGCAATCAGCCCCAGCATTTT. Its protein is CASSWTGGGNQPQHF.